This T cell receptor beta chain was found in a study of molecular identifiers for immune sequencing clone quantification. With RNA at 10%, 30% or 50%, naive CD8 libraries came from roughly 20,000 to 1,000,000 sorted cells. As CD8+CD4-CCR7+CD45RA+ cells, naive CD8 T cells were sorted. CDR1 is SGHTA and CDR2 is FQGTGA in the germline V gene. This CDR3 is 16 amino acids long. Using its own MiXCR run on the PCR reads, TCRdb lists one record per CDR3 protein. The sample yields just under 650,000 distinct CDR3 sequences, 15% to 20% seen once. As for this clonotype: A much larger clone differs by one base, so this may be a read error.

The rearrangement links TRBV7-3 to TRBJ1-1; no firm D call. The sequence was collected from a human donor in good health. Some libraries in this study had Jurkat cell RNA spiked in. The sample was naive CD8+ T cells from blood, with Jurkat cell RNA spiked in. The subset denotes: FACS-sorted CD8+CD4-CCR7+CD45RA+ naive T cells. CDR3 region: CVSSQVGKAGPTEAFF. The CDR3 nucleotides are TGTGTCAGCAGCCAAGTGGGAAAGGCGGGTCCCACTGAAGCTTTCTTT.